These 17 T cell receptor beta chains originate from one sample sequenced in a study of blood T cell repertoires in COVID-19. Only in-frame clones appear in the TCRdb table, and some are missing; sequencing was by immunoSEQ multiplex PCR. The table includes roughly 250,000 clones, 70% to 90% detected once. The sample taken for sequencing was peripheral blood. The receptors stem from a woman in her twenties or thirties with COVID-19, enrolled during active disease.

The chain combines TRBV10-3 with TRBJ2-1; 12 bases align to TRBD2. V shed 4 bases, J shed 7 bases, and the junction held 5 bases outside the gene matches. Germline lookup yields CDR1 ENHRY and CDR2 SYGVKD. The CDR3 totals 15 residues. The chain's CDR3 is CAISGLAGGENEQFF. CDR3 DNA: TGTGCCATCAGTGGTCTAGCGGGGGGGGAAAATGAGCAGTTCTTC.

The V gene is TRBV5-1, the J gene TRBJ1-2; tentatively, D is TRBD1 (5 bases). V lost 3 bases to trimming and J lost 7 bases, with 13 bases between them. In germline, CDR1 is SGHRS, CDR2 YFSETQ. This CDR3 has 13 amino acids. The CDR3 nucleotides read TGCGCCAGCAGCTCGACAGTTGGCTCTGGCTACACCTTC. It specifies CASSSTVGSGYTF.

The chain recombines TRBV13 with TRBJ1-2; a weak D match, TRBD1 (6 bases). Looked up from germline, CDR1 is PRHDT and CDR2 is FYEKMQ (reference sequence). The CDR3 runs 14 residues. V gave up 5 bases and J gave up 7 bases, with 17 bases separating them. For the CDR3, the DNA is TGTGCCAGCAGCCCTGGACGGGGGGCGTTTGGCTACACCTTC. Residues: CASSPGRGAFGYTF.

V gene TRBV27 combines with J gene TRBJ2-5, with 7 bases fitting TRBD1. CDR1 is MNHEY and CDR2 is SMNVEV in the germline V gene (reference sequence). The CDR3 totals 15 residues. J was trimmed by 7 bases and V by 2 bases; bases with no gene match: 10. This CDR3 is CASSLTPQGMATQYF. For the CDR3, the DNA is TGTGCCAGCAGTTTAACACCACAGGGGATGGCGACCCAGTACTTC.

The V gene is TRBV7-7, the J gene TRBJ2-2; maybe TRBD2 (6 bases). Trimming stripped 4 bases from V and 9 bases from J, with 12 bases between. Germline V gene data show CDR1 as SSHAT and CDR2 as FNYEAQ (reference sequence). The CDR3 has 13 residues. CDR3 DNA: TGTGCCAGCAGCTCGTCACTAGCTCGGGAGCTGTTTTTT. The encoded protein is CASSSSLARELFF.

This chain links TRBV5-6 with TRBJ1-1; 11 bases are shared with TRBD1. The CDR3 length is 15 residues. Germline lookup yields CDR1 SGHDT and CDR2 YYEEEE. Unmatched junction bases numbered 3, after V lost 0 bases and J lost 5 bases. Written as DNA, the CDR3 is TGTGCCAGCAGCTTGGTAGGGACAGGGGGGACTGAAGCTTTCTTT. Translation: CASSLVGTGGTEAFF.

The V gene is TRBV6-1, the J gene TRBJ2-1; TRBD2 matches 13 bases. J lost 7 bases, V lost 2 bases, and 11 bases had no gene match. The CDR3 spans 18 residues. Germline-derived CDR1 and CDR2 are MNHNS and SASEGT. The CDR3 here is CASSEWGVGLAGRNEQFF. As DNA, the CDR3 is TGTGCCAGCAGTGAATGGGGCGTGGGACTAGCGGGGCGAAATGAGCAGTTCTTC.

The rearrangement joins TRBV3-1 (or the pseudogene TRBV3-2) to TRBJ1-1, with TRBD1 matching 10 bases. Unmatched junction bases numbered 5, after V lost 6 bases and J lost 4 bases. CDR1 and CDR2 (germline): LGHDT, YNNKEL (reference sequence). The CDR3 has 14 residues. The CDR3: CASRTTGGPTEAFF. The CDR3 DNA reads TGTGCCAGCAGGACGACAGGGGGCCCCACTGAAGCTTTCTTT.

There are a few counts of this clone. The chain recombines TRBV5-4 with TRBJ1-5; weak D call: TRBD1 (6 bases). V was clipped by 3 bases and J by 4 bases, with 26 bases between them. Germline V gene lookup returns CDR1 SGHNT and CDR2 YYREEE (reference sequence). The CDR3 is made up of 19 amino acids. The CDR3 spells CASSSGTSPPPLSNQPQHF. CDR3 in DNA: TGTGCCAGCAGCTCGGGGACATCGCCTCCTCCCCTTTCAAATCAGCCCCAGCATTTT.

The genes are TRBV2 and TRBJ2-5; a possible D gene is TRBD2 (6 bases). The CDR3 sequence is 11 residues long. The V end was cut by 10 bases, the J end by 5 bases, with 11 bases between. Germline CDR1 reads SNHLY; CDR2 reads FYNNEI. CDR3 sequence reads: CATHGGETQYF. The CDR3 DNA reads as TGTGCCACCCATGGGGGGGAGACCCAGTACTTC.

This chain links TRBV6-5 with TRBJ1-4, with D tentatively TRBD1 (5 bases). Trimming shortened V by 0 bases and J by 10 bases, and 6 bases separated the two germline ends. The length of the CDR3 is 12 residues. CDR1 is MNHEY and CDR2 is SVGAGI in the germline V gene. CDR3 loop: CASSYSQGKLFF. In nucleotides, the CDR3 is TGTGCCAGCAGTTACTCGCAGGGAAAACTGTTTTTT.

This chain joins TRBV7-6 and TRBJ1-1; 7 bases are shared with TRBD1. CDR3 length equals 16 residues. Germline assignment: CDR1 SGHVS and CDR2 FNYEAQ. J gave up 3 bases and V 5 bases, and 12 bases lay outside the gene matches. CDR3 in DNA: TGTGCCAGCAGCCAAAGCAGGGGGAGTGGTGACACTGAAGCTTTCTTT. Translated, it gives CASSQSRGSGDTEAFF.

This chain uses TRBV15 with TRBJ1-5, with a weak D call TRBD1 (5 bases). The CDR3 extends over 16 amino acids. V lost 2 bases, J lost 3 bases, and 14 bases lay in between. From germline, CDR1 is LNHNV and CDR2 YYDKDF (reference sequence). The CDR3 DNA reads TGTGCCACCAGCAGAAGAGGGCGGGGGGTCAATCAGCCCCAGCATTTT. Protein: CATSRRGRGVNQPQHF.

The J gene is TRBJ1-1, the V gene TRBV6-6, with 7 bases matching TRBD1. V lost 6 bases, J lost 2 bases, and 12 bases stayed unmatched. Germline-derived CDR1 and CDR2 are MNHNY and SVGAGI (reference sequence). This CDR3 comprises 16 residues. CDR3 sequence (DNA): TGTGCCAGCAGCTGGGGACCGGGACAGAGAAACACTGAAGCTTTCTTT. Protein: CASSWGPGQRNTEAFF.

The chain joins TRBV28 to TRBJ1-1, with D maybe TRBD1 (6 bases). The CDR3 contains 15 residues. The V and J ends lost 2 bases and 1 base respectively, with 11 bases between them. CDR1 MDHEN and CDR2 SYDVKM come from the germline V gene. The CDR3 protein is CASSLATGRNTEAFF. CDR3 in DNA: TGTGCCAGCAGTTTAGCGACAGGCCGGAACACTGAAGCTTTCTTT.

The rearrangement uses TRBV7-2 and TRBJ2-5, with 9 bases that match TRBD2. V lost 3 bases and J lost 10; bases outside the gene matches: 12. This CDR3 spans 15 amino acids. Per the germline V gene, CDR1 is SGHTA and CDR2 is FQGNSA. The CDR3 reads CASSLGVAGALSQYF. Written as DNA, the CDR3 is TGTGCCAGCAGCTTGGGGGTAGCGGGGGCCCTGAGCCAGTACTTC.

This clone was recorded only once. The chain couples TRBV4-2 to TRBJ2-5; weak D call: TRBD2 (5 bases). Trimming removed 4 bases from V and 2 bases from J, with 8 bases in between. CDR1 is LGHNA, CDR2 YNFKEQ, per germline. This CDR3 has 13 residues. The CDR3 sequence is CASSPRDQETQYF. CDR3 DNA sequence: TGTGCCAGCAGCCCCCGGGATCAAGAGACCCAGTACTTC.